This is a list of T cell receptor beta chains from one sample in a study of blood T cell repertoires in COVID-19. Assay: immunoSEQ multiplex PCR; the TCRdb copy retains only in-frame clones and omits some. The data show about 81,000 clones, almost 85% seen once. Input material: peripheral blood. The origin of the receptors is a human donor in a cohort sampled during active COVID-19. Each CDR3 is given without its conserved first and last residue. The order of the fields is J gene, clone size, D gene, V gene, CDR3 protein. A D gene is named only where the DNA matches it firmly. Clone size is stated in some rows and not others, as once, few, many or a class when expanded.

TRBJ2-7 | NA | TRBD1 | TRBV5-6 | ASSPRQGAGIYEQY
TRBJ2-4 | NA | NA | TRBV3-1/TRBV3-2 | ASSQVKGDIQY
TRBJ2-7 | NA | NA | TRBV2 | ASTTAYEQY
TRBJ2-7 | NA | TRBD2 | TRBV6-2/TRBV6-3 | ASSSPGLAGDFFYEQY
TRBJ1-2 | NA | TRBD1 | TRBV10-3 | AISESSGGYGYT
TRBJ2-7 | NA | TRBD1 | TRBV30 | AWDHRDRVSYEQY
TRBJ1-5 | NA | TRBD1 | TRBV7-2 | ASRLGTGGLQPQH
TRBJ2-7 | NA | NA | TRBV11-2 | ASSRDFPSSYEQY
TRBJ1-2 | NA | NA | TRBV18 | ASSPPTARVGYT
TRBJ1-2 | NA | NA | TRBV12-2 | ASRLALRAEGNYGYT
TRBJ1-2 | NA | NA | TRBV7-2 | ASSLDEYPNYGYT
TRBJ1-2 | NA | TRBD1 | TRBV27 | ASSDRDSYGYT
TRBJ2-3 | NA | TRBD2 | TRBV3-1/TRBV3-2 | ASSPWTSGGTDTQY
TRBJ2-3 | NA | NA | TRBV14 | ASSPQLVGTQY
TRBJ2-7 | NA | NA | TRBV6-2/TRBV6-3 | ASSYDTGEQY
TRBJ1-4 | NA | TRBD1 | TRBV12-3/TRBV12-4 | ASRRQGNEKLF
TRBJ1-4 | NA | NA | TRBV4-1 | ASSQDRGRNEKLF
TRBJ1-3 | NA | NA | TRBV6-5 | ASRQGSGNTIY
TRBJ2-7 | NA | NA | TRBV6-2/TRBV6-3 | ASSRDLSSYEQY
TRBJ2-7 | NA | NA | TRBV14 | ASSLSQAEQY
TRBJ1-1 | NA | TRBD1 | TRBV6-5 | ASSYRDRGEAF
TRBJ1-4 | NA | NA | TRBV7-9 | ASSSTGYEEKLF
TRBJ2-1 | NA | TRBD2 | TRBV4-1 | ASSQPGRDPYNEQF
TRBJ2-3 | NA | NA | TRBV6-5 | ASTRDSTSGTQY
TRBJ1-1 | NA | NA | TRBV5-1 | ASSSGGLDTMGAF
TRBJ1-5 | NA | TRBD1 | TRBV3-1/TRBV3-2 | ASSPGTGGGQPQH
TRBJ1-5 | once | NA | TRBV5-6 | ASSVRRDTFSNQPQH
TRBJ1-2 | once | NA | TRBV7-3 | ASSSGEGYGYT
TRBJ1-2 | NA | NA | TRBV5-1 | ASSLTGGYT
TRBJ1-2 | NA | NA | TRBV7-2 | ASSHKTALLNYGYT
TRBJ1-2 | NA | TRBD1 | TRBV27 | APFGGGYFQYGYT
TRBJ2-7 | NA | NA | TRBV3-1/TRBV3-2 | ASSHIGGSDEQY
TRBJ2-3 | NA | NA | TRBV10-1 | ASSESPGTDTQY
TRBJ1-4 | NA | NA | TRBV19 | ASREQGGNEKLF
TRBJ2-7 | NA | NA | TRBV3-1/TRBV3-2 | ASSQIRRASEQY
TRBJ2-1 | once | TRBD1 | TRBV7-2 | ASSSGTGESYNEQF
TRBJ2-7 | NA | TRBD2 | TRBV11-2 | ASSLGLAPYEQY